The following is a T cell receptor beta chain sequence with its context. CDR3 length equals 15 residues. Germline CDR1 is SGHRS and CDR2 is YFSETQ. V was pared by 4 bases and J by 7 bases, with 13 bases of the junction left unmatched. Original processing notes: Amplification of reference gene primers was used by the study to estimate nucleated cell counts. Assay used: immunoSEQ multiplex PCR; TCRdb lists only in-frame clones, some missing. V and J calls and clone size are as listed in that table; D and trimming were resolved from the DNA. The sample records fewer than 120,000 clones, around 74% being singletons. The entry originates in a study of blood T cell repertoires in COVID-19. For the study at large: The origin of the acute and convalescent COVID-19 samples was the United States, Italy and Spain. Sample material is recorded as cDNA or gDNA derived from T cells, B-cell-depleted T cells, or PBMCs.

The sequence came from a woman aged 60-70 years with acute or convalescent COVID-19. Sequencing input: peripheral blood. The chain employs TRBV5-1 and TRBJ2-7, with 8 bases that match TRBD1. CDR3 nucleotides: TGCGCCAGCAGCAGGAGCACCGGACAGGGTGGAGAGCAGTACTTC. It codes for CASSRSTGQGGEQYF.